This T cell receptor (beta chain) appears in the sequencing data of a study of blood T cell repertoires in COVID-19. About the study: The United States, Italy and Spain were the sources of the acute and convalescent COVID-19 samples.

V lost 3 bases to trimming and J lost 3 bases, with 9 bases between them. The CDR3 has 13 residues. Original processing methods: How many nucleated cells were present was estimated from reference gene primer amplification. Here immunoSEQ multiplex PCR was the method, and the copy in TCRdb shows in-frame clones only, minus some. V, J and clone size are taken as reported in that table, and D and trimming were inferred from the DNA itself. Of 200,000 to 250,000 clones listed, 70% to 90% are singletons. Sequenced input: peripheral blood. The rearrangement uses TRBV12-3 or TRBV12-4 and TRBJ2-7; a possible D gene is TRBD2 (6 bases). This TCR was sampled from a woman in her seventies with COVID-19, enrolled during active disease. CDR3 amino acids: CASSFGSFYEQYF. The DNA of the CDR3 is TGTGCCAGCAGTTTCGGGAGCTTCTACGAGCAGTACTTC.